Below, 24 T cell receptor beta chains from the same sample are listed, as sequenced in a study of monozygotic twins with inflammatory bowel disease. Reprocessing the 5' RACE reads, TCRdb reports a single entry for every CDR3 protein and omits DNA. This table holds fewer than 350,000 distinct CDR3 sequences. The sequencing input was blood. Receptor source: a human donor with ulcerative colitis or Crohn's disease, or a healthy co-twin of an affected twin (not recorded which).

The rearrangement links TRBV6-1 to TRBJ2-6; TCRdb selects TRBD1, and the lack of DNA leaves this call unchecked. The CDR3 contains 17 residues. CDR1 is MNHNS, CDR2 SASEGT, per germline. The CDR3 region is CASSETGSSSGANVLTF.

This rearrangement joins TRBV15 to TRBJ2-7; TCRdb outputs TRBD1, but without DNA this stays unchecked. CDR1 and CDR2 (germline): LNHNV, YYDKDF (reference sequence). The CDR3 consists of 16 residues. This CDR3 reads CATSTRQGRGSYEQYF.

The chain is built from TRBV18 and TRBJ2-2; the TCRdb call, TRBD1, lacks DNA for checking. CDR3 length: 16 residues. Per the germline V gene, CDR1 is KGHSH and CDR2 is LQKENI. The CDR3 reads CASSYASGSSTGELFF. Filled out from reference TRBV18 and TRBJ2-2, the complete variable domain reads NAGVMQNPRHLVRRRGQEARLRCSPMKGHSHVYWYRQLPEEGLKFMVYLQKENIIDESGMPKERFSAEFPKEGPSILRIQQVVRGDSAAYFCASSYASGSSTGELFFGEGSRLTVL.

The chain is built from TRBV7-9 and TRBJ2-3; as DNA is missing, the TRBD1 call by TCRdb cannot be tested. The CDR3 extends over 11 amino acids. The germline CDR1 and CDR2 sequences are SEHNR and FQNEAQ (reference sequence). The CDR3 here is CASSSGGTQYF.

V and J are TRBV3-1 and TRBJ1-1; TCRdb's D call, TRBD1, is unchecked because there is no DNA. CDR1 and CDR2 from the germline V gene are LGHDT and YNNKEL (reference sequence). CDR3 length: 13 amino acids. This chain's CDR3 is CASSQDWGTEAFF.

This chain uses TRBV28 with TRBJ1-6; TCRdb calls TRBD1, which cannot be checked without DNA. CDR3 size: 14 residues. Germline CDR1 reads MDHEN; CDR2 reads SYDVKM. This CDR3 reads CASRPGGDHSPLHF.

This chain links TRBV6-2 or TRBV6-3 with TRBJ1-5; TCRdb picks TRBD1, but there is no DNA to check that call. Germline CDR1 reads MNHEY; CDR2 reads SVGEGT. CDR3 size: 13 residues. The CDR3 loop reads CASTSGWDQPQHF.

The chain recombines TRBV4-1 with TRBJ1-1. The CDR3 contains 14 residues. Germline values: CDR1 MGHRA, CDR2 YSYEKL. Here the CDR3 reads CASSLSGEGPEAFF.

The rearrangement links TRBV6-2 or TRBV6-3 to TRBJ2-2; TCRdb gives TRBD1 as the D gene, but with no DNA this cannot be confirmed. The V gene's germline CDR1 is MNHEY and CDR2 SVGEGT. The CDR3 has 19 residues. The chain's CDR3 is CASSYDPRTAASNTGELFF.

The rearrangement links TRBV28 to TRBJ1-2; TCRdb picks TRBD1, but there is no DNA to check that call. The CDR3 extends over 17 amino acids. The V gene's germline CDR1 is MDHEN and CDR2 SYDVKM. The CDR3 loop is CASSLPRQGLPNYGYTF.

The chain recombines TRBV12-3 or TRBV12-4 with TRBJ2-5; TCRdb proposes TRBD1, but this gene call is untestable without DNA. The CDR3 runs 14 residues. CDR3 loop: CASSLGQSQETQYF.

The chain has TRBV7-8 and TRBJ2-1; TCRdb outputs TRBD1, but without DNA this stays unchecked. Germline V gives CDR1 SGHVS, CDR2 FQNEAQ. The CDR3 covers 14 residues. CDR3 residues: CASSLEGAGNEQFF.

The CDR3 is CASPTQETQYF. This chain links TRBV19 with TRBJ2-5. Germline assignment: CDR1 LNHDA and CDR2 SQIVND (reference sequence). The CDR3 has 11 amino acids.

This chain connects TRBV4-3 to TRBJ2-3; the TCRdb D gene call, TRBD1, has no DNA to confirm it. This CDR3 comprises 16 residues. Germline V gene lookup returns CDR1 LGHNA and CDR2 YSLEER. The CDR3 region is CASSQDTGGRTDTQYF.

CDR3 residues: CASSGTSGGYEQYF. The chain links TRBV5-1 to TRBJ2-7; TCRdb's D call of TRBD2 is untestable without DNA. The CDR3 covers 14 residues. Per the germline V gene, CDR1 is SGHRS and CDR2 is YFSETQ.

The CDR3 loop reads CASSQAGSLAGPNEQFF. This chain joins TRBV4-1 and TRBJ2-1; with no DNA, the TCRdb D assignment of TRBD2 cannot be verified. Germline values: CDR1 MGHRA, CDR2 YSYEKL. This CDR3 contains 17 residues.

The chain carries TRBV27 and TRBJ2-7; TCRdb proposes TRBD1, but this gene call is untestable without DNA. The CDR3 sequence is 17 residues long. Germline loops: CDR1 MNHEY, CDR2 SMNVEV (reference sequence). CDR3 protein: CASSFFGARDWDYEQYF.

The CDR3 sequence is CASRTGPGTDTQYF. The chain carries TRBV6-1 and TRBJ2-3; the TCRdb D gene call, TRBD1, has no DNA to confirm it. This CDR3 contains 14 residues. Germline V gives CDR1 MNHNS, CDR2 SASEGT.

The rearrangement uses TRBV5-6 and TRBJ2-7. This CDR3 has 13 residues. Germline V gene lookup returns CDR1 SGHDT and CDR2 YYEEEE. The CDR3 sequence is CASSTGGAYEQYF.

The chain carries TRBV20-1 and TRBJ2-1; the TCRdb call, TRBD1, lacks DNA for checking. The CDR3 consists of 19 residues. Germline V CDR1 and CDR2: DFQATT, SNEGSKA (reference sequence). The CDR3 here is CSARSGQGTLSILGNEQFF.

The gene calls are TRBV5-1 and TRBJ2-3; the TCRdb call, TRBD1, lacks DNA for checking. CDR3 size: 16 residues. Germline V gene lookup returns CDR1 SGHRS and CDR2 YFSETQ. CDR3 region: CASSPQTGSTADTQYF.

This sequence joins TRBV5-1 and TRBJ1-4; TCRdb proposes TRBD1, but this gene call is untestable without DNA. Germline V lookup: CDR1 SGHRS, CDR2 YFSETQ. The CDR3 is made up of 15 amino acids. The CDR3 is CASSLEGGNNEKLFF. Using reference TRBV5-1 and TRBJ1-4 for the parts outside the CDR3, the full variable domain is KAGVTQTPRYLIKTRGQQVTLSCSPISGHRSVSWYQQTPGQGLQFLFEYFSETQRNKGNFPGRFSGRQFSNSRSEMNVSTLELGDSALYLCASSLEGGNNEKLFFGSGTQLSVL.

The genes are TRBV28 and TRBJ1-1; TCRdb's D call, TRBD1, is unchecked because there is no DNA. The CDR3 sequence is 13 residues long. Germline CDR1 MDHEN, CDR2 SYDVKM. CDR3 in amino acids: CASRRTGNTEAFF.

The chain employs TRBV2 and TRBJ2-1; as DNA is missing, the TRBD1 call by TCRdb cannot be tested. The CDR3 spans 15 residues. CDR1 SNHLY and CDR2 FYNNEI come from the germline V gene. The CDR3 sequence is CASKRDRGAYNEQFF.